Following are 13 T cell receptor beta chains from one sample sequenced in a study of monozygotic twins with inflammatory bowel disease. After re-calling the 5' RACE reads, TCRdb lists one entry per CDR3 protein, DNA absent. The sample holds around 380,000 distinct CDR3 sequences. Sample: blood. All receptors derive from a human donor with ulcerative colitis or Crohn's disease, or a healthy co-twin of an affected twin (not recorded which).

The V call is TRBV5-1, the J call TRBJ2-7; TCRdb designates TRBD2, a call that cannot be tested without DNA. CDR3 length: 14 amino acids. CDR1 and CDR2 from the germline V gene are SGHRS and YFSETQ. The CDR3 is CASSPGGGIGEQYF.

This sequence joins TRBV4-3 and TRBJ2-1; the D call of TRBD1 rests on TCRdb alone, since no DNA is present to check it. CDR3 length: 15 amino acids. Germline V CDR1 and CDR2: LGHNA, YSLEER. CDR3 sequence reads: CASSQGAGGWNEQFF.

The chain employs TRBV7-9 and TRBJ1-6; TCRdb picks TRBD1, but there is no DNA to check that call. This CDR3 region has 15 residues. Germline V gene sequence: CDR1 SEHNR, CDR2 FQNEAQ (reference sequence). The CDR3 loop is CASSDSRGYNSPLHF. The full variable domain, rest sourced from reference TRBV7-9 and TRBJ1-6, is DTGVSQNPRHKITKRGQNVTFRCDPISEHNRLYWYRQTLGQGPEFLTYFQNEAQLEKSRLLSDRFSAERPKGSFSTLEIQRTEQGDSAMYLCASSDSRGYNSPLHFGNGTRLTVT.

The chain is built from TRBV5-1 and TRBJ2-7. Germline CDR1 is SGHRS and CDR2 is YFSETQ. The CDR3 has 14 residues. The chain's CDR3 is CASAMDRGSYEQYF.

The chain carries TRBV5-1 and TRBJ1-1. The CDR3 runs 14 residues. In germline, CDR1 is SGHRS, CDR2 YFSETQ. The CDR3 region is CASMISGEGTEAFF.

V gene TRBV6-2 or TRBV6-3 combines with J gene TRBJ2-7. The V gene's germline CDR1 is MNHEY and CDR2 SVGEGT. This CDR3 is built from 14 residues. CDR3 in amino acids: CASIPRGTSDEQYF.

The chain's CDR3 is CSARNPLQGAVGNSPLHF. This chain links TRBV20-1 with TRBJ1-6; TCRdb's D gene call, TRBD1, goes unchecked for lack of DNA. CDR3 size: 18 residues. Germline values: CDR1 DFQATT, CDR2 SNEGSKA (reference sequence).

The rearrangement links TRBV7-9 to TRBJ1-2; TCRdb lists TRBD1, though no DNA is available to test this call. The CDR3 runs to 13 residues. Germline loops: CDR1 SEHNR, CDR2 FQNEAQ (reference sequence). CDR3 in amino acids: CASSSTGVAGYTF.

The genes are TRBV3-1 and TRBJ1-3. Germline lookup yields CDR1 LGHDT and CDR2 YNNKEL (reference sequence). The CDR3 spans 13 residues. The CDR3: CASSQISGNTIYF.

This sequence joins TRBV11-2 and TRBJ1-1; TCRdb's D gene call, TRBD1, goes unchecked for lack of DNA. CDR3 length: 12 residues. Germline assignment: CDR1 SGHAT and CDR2 FQNNGV. The CDR3 reads CASSLIGAGAFF. Looking up the rest from reference TRBV11-2 and TRBJ1-1 gives the full variable domain: EAGVAQSPRYKIIEKRQSVAFWCNPISGHATLYWYQQILGQGPKLLIQFQNNGVVDDSQLPKDRFSAERLKGVDSTLKIQPAKLEDSAVYLCASSLIGAGAFFGQGTRLTVV.

The genes are TRBV9 and TRBJ2-5; the D call of TRBD1 rests on TCRdb alone, since no DNA is present to check it. Germline V CDR1 and CDR2: SGDLS, YYNGEE. The CDR3 extends over 14 amino acids. The CDR3 loop reads CASSQGGGRETQYF. Full variable domain (rest looked up from reference TRBV9 and TRBJ2-5): DSGVTQTPKHLITATGQRVTLRCSPRSGDLSVYWYQQSLDQGLQFLIQYYNGEERAKGNILERFSAQQFPDLHSELNLSSLELGDSALYFCASSQGGGRETQYFGPGTRLLVL.

The chain combines TRBV28 with TRBJ1-1. Germline CDR1 and CDR2: MDHEN and SYDVKM. The CDR3 runs to 15 residues. This CDR3 reads CASSLSRTEGTEAFF.

The gene calls are TRBV5-4 and TRBJ2-5; TCRdb indicates TRBD2, and absent DNA this call remains unverified. In germline, CDR1 is SGHNT, CDR2 YYREEE (reference sequence). There are 15 residues in the CDR3. The CDR3 protein is CASSSERAGLETQYF.